The 16 T cell receptor beta chains listed next were all sequenced from one sample in a study of metastatic and nonmetastatic thyroid tumors. TCRdb called clones again from the PCR reads with MiXCR. The table lists 35,000 to 50,000 clones, around 28% of them singletons. There were no patients who had received any treatment before thyroid surgery. The sequencing input was blood. The receptor set was obtained from a male donor with papillary thyroid cancer or a benign thyroid nodule (not recorded which). Some clones in this sample may be carry-over from other donors' samples.

Comment on this clone: The CDR3 ends on some other residue instead of the conserved phenylalanine or tryptophan, so this is likely a read error. The chain recombines TRBV20-1 with TRBJ2-1; 10 bases align to TRBD2. The CDR3 is made up of 13 amino acids. Germline V gives CDR1 DFQATT, CDR2 SNEGSKA (reference sequence). J lost 10 bases, V lost 6 bases, and 9 bases had no gene match. The CDR3 DNA follows: TGCAGTGCCGGACTAGCGGACCCTAGGGAGCAGTTCTAC. It specifies CSAGLADPREQFY.

For this clone: With a much larger clone just one base away, this may be a read error. Other DNA sequences from this sample encode an identical CDR3 as well. The chain has TRBV7-6 and TRBJ2-7; D is unclear. Trimming removed 1 base at V and 5 bases at J, with 9 bases between. The CDR3 has 13 amino acids. Germline-derived CDR1 and CDR2 are SGHVS and FNYEAQ. The CDR3 spells CASSLGPQDEQYF. The CDR3 DNA reads as TGTGCCAGCAGCTTAGGTCCTCAGGACGAGCAGTACTTC.

The chain recombines TRBV11-2 with TRBJ2-2; possibly TRBD2 for D (5 bases). The CDR3 totals 15 residues. Trimming pared 3 bases from V and 7 bases from J, leaving 15 bases between. Germline CDR1 reads SGHAT; CDR2 reads FQNNGV. The CDR3 sequence is CASSFEGRVGGELFF. CDR3 DNA: TGTGCCAGCAGCTTTGAGGGTCGGGTCGGCGGGGAGCTGTTTTTT.

This clone was picked up many times. The CDR3 sequence: CASSLAGETTDTQYF. In nucleotides, the CDR3 is TGTGCCAGCAGTTTAGCGGGGGAAACCACAGATACGCAGTATTTT. The V and J genes are TRBV28 and TRBJ2-3; TRBD2 aligns across 7 bases. CDR1 and CDR2 from the germline V gene are MDHEN and SYDVKM. The CDR3 extends over 15 amino acids. V shed 2 bases, J shed 2 bases, and the junction held 4 bases outside the gene matches.

V is TRBV13 and J is TRBJ2-1, with D possibly being TRBD1 (6 bases). V shed 0 bases and J shed 16 bases, with 10 bases lying between them. This CDR3 is built from 11 residues. Germline lookup yields CDR1 PRHDT and CDR2 FYEKMQ (reference sequence). The CDR3 region is CASSLGQGHFF. DNA for the CDR3: TGTGCCAGCAGCTTAGGGCAGGGACATTTCTTC.

In its sample, this clone was seen many times. The chain recombines TRBV10-1 with TRBJ2-2; no reliable D call. V lost 0 bases, J lost 3 bases, and 2 bases lay in between. There are 13 residues in the CDR3. The V gene's germline CDR1 is WNHNN and CDR2 SYGVQD (reference sequence). The chain's CDR3 is CASSESDTGELFF. DNA of the CDR3: TGCGCCAGCAGTGAGTCGGACACCGGGGAGCTGTTTTTT.

The chain uses TRBV7-3 and TRBJ2-2; tentative D call: TRBD1 (6 bases). V was trimmed by 5 bases and J by 5 bases, leaving 18 bases between them. This CDR3 is 16 amino acids long. Germline loops: CDR1 SGHTA, CDR2 FQGTGA. CDR3 coding DNA: TGTGCCAGCAGCCCCCTTTCTGGGGGCCTAACCGGGGAGCTGTTTTTT. Translating gives CASSPLSGGLTGELFF.

At least ten counts were recorded for this clone. The genes are TRBV30 and TRBJ2-4; TRBD1 matches 8 bases. The CDR3 has 12 amino acids. Germline loops: CDR1 GTSNPN, CDR2 SVGIG (reference sequence). V was clipped by 5 bases and J by 8 bases; unmatched bases: 5. CDR3 region: CAWGQGSDIQYF. The CDR3 nucleotides are TGTGCCTGGGGACAGGGATCGGACATTCAGTACTTC.

This clone was seen a handful of times. The rearrangement joins TRBV27 to TRBJ2-7; 8 nucleotides align to TRBD2. CDR1 MNHEY and CDR2 SMNVEV come from the germline V gene (reference sequence). V trimming: 4 bases; J trimming: 2 bases; junction bases outside the gene matches: 4. The CDR3 contains 14 residues. The CDR3, as DNA: TGTGCCAGCAGTTCATTAGCGGGAACCTACGAGCAGTACTTC. This sequence encodes CASSSLAGTYEQYF.

This clone was counted only a few times. This CDR3 fails to terminate in the conserved phenylalanine or tryptophan, so it likely reflects a read error. No DNA is shown, since the ends of the CDR3 on it are uncertain; the CDR3 is the one TCRdb lists. The rearrangement links TRBV2 to TRBJ2-4; the D call of TRBD2 is as the table states it, not checked on the DNA. Germline V CDR1 and CDR2: SNHLY, FYNNEI. The CDR3 is made up of 8 amino acids, end residues included. The chain's CDR3 is CASSGREG.

The chain carries TRBV6-2 or TRBV6-3 and TRBJ2-7; D possibly corresponds to TRBD2 (6 bases). Germline V gene lookup returns CDR1 MNHEY and CDR2 SVGEGT. The CDR3 covers 15 residues. The V end was cut by 2 bases, the J end by 2 bases, with 13 bases between. CDR3: CASSYEASVAYEQYF. CDR3 DNA sequence: TGTGCCAGCAGTTACGAAGCTAGCGTGGCCTACGAGCAGTACTTC.

This clone was counted many times. The chain is built from TRBV20-1 and TRBJ2-5; D is ambiguous. The CDR3 is 12 amino acids. Trimming left V 3 bases short and J 0 bases short, with 5 bases between. Germline loops: CDR1 DFQATT, CDR2 SNEGSKA (reference sequence). For the CDR3, the DNA is TGCAGTGCTAGGGGTCACCAAGAGACCCAGTACTTC. It is translated as CSARGHQETQYF.

This chain links TRBV6-1 with TRBJ2-7; D is perhaps TRBD2 (6 bases). CDR1 and CDR2 (germline): MNHNS, SASEGT. This CDR3 has 13 amino acids. V lost 7 bases, J lost 4 bases, and 14 bases lay in between. CDR3 sequence (DNA): TGTGCCAGCACCGCCCGCGGGGTGTACGAGCAGTACTTC. Its translation: CASTARGVYEQYF.

With respect to this clone: Germline is not matched at one junction end, which may reflect a read error. CDR3 region: CASIPGQWAGGYPF. DNA for the CDR3: TGTGCCAGCATCCCGGGACAGTGGGCGGGAGGCTACCCCTTC. The chain recombines TRBV6-8 with TRBJ1-2, with 7 positions matching TRBD1. The CDR3 extends over 14 amino acids. CDR1 and CDR2 from the germline V gene are MNHGY and SAAAGT.

This clone was counted once. The CDR3 DNA follows: TGTGCCAGCTCACCAGGACGGGGCACAGATACGCAGTATTTT. It is translated as CASSPGRGTDTQYF. V usage is TRBV18 and J usage is TRBJ2-3, with unresolved D. This CDR3 spans 14 amino acids. Germline V gene sequence: CDR1 KGHSH, CDR2 LQKENI. V lost 2 bases, J lost 1 base, and 7 bases lay in between.

This chain connects TRBV3-1 to TRBJ2-7, with D perhaps matching TRBD1 or TRBD2 (5 bases each). The CDR3 runs 12 residues. Germline V lookup: CDR1 LGHDT, CDR2 YNNKEL (reference sequence). The V gene lost 6 bases and the J gene lost 8 bases, with 14 bases spanning the gap. The CDR3 DNA follows: TGTGCCAGCAGTCCAGGGAGTCGGCAGCAGTACTTC. This encodes CASSPGSRQQYF.